Listed below are T cell receptor beta chains from one sample, sequenced in a study of cytomegalovirus exposure and HLA in healthy donors. Produced via immunoSEQ multiplex PCR; TCRdb's table is partial and in-frame only. Seen here are over 100,000 clones, 76% observed once, and the top ten hold over 7%. Sequencing was done on a sample of PBMCs. The origin of the receptors is a woman in her 50s in good health and CMV-seropositive. Both conserved end residues are part of each CDR3. Each record gives: clone size, J gene, V gene, D gene, CDR3 protein, CDR3 DNA. D genes are given only for firm matches. Size values are once, few and many counts, or a class for expanded clones, and some rows have none.

clone size: few; J gene: TRBJ2-7; V gene: TRBV5-1; D gene: TRBD2; CDR3 protein: CASSLGLAVYEQYF; CDR3 DNA: TGCGCCAGCAGCCTTGGACTAGCGGTCTACGAGCAGTACTTC
clone size: few; J gene: TRBJ2-1; V gene: TRBV5-4; D gene: TRBD2; CDR3 protein: CASSATSGGYNEQFF; CDR3 DNA: TGTGCCAGCAGCGCCACTAGCGGGGGTTACAATGAGCAGTTCTTC
clone size: -; J gene: TRBJ2-7; V gene: TRBV18; D gene: -; CDR3 protein: CASSRETSSYEQYF; CDR3 DNA: TGTGCCAGCTCACGGGAGACGAGCTCCTACGAGCAGTACTTC
clone size: -; J gene: TRBJ1-5; V gene: TRBV6-6; D gene: TRBD1; CDR3 protein: CASSNGQGGNQPQHF; CDR3 DNA: TGTGCCAGCAGTAACGGACAGGGGGGCAATCAGCCCCAGCATTTT
clone size: -; J gene: TRBJ2-7; V gene: TRBV6-1; D gene: -; CDR3 protein: CASSETSYEQYF; CDR3 DNA: TGTGCCAGCAGTGAAACCAGTTACGAGCAGTACTTC
clone size: -; J gene: TRBJ2-3; V gene: TRBV2; D gene: TRBD1; CDR3 protein: CASSRDRARNADTQYF; CDR3 DNA: TGTGCCAGCAGTCGGGACAGGGCCAGGAACGCAGATACGCAGTATTTT
clone size: -; J gene: TRBJ2-7; V gene: TRBV13; D gene: -; CDR3 protein: CASSWGTHYEQYF; CDR3 DNA: TGTGCCAGCAGCTGGGGGACTCACTACGAGCAGTACTTC
clone size: once; J gene: TRBJ2-4; V gene: TRBV5-5; D gene: TRBD2; CDR3 protein: CASSFTSAKNSQYF; CDR3 DNA: TGTGCCAGCAGCTTCACTAGCGCCAAAAACAGTCAGTACTTC
clone size: once; J gene: TRBJ2-3; V gene: TRBV21-1; D gene: -; CDR3 protein: CASSGTSGGARDTQYF; CDR3 DNA: TGTGCCAGCAGCGGGACTAGCGGGGGGGCCAGAGATACGCAGTATTTT
clone size: -; J gene: TRBJ2-2; V gene: TRBV2; D gene: TRBD1; CDR3 protein: CASSRQGMAGELFF; CDR3 DNA: TGTGCCAGCAGTCGACAGGGTATGGCCGGGGAGCTGTTTTTT
clone size: -; J gene: TRBJ2-1; V gene: TRBV5-5; D gene: -; CDR3 protein: CASSWTDNEQFF; CDR3 DNA: TGTGCCAGCAGCTGGACAGACAATGAGCAGTTCTTC
clone size: -; J gene: TRBJ2-7; V gene: TRBV5-1; D gene: TRBD1; CDR3 protein: CASSLGTGYEQYF; CDR3 DNA: TGCGCCAGCAGCTTGGGGACAGGATACGAGCAGTACTTC
clone size: once; J gene: TRBJ1-5; V gene: TRBV2; D gene: -; CDR3 protein: CASRGQGYNQPQHF; CDR3 DNA: TGTGCCAGCAGGGGGCAGGGGTACAATCAGCCCCAGCATTTT
clone size: -; J gene: TRBJ2-3; V gene: TRBV7-2; D gene: -; CDR3 protein: CASSLAGVHTDTQYF; CDR3 DNA: TGTGCCAGCAGCTTAGCAGGGGTCCACACAGATACGCAGTATTTT
clone size: -; J gene: TRBJ1-1; V gene: TRBV18; D gene: TRBD1; CDR3 protein: CASTTGASTEAFF; CDR3 DNA: TGTGCCAGCACCACAGGGGCGAGCACTGAAGCTTTCTTT
clone size: -; J gene: TRBJ2-7; V gene: TRBV7-9; D gene: TRBD1; CDR3 protein: CASSPRQGAREQYF; CDR3 DNA: TGTGCCAGCAGCCCTAGACAGGGGGCGCGGGAGCAGTACTTC
clone size: -; J gene: TRBJ2-6; V gene: TRBV5-1; D gene: -; CDR3 protein: CASSLWGSKTHQTGANVLTF; CDR3 DNA: TGCGCCAGCAGCTTGTGGGGCTCTAAGACACACCAAACCGGGGCCAACGTCCTGACTTTC
clone size: -; J gene: TRBJ2-3; V gene: TRBV11-2; D gene: -; CDR3 protein: CASSLGTSTDTQYF; CDR3 DNA: TGTGCCAGCAGCCTCGGGACTAGCACAGATACGCAGTATTTT
clone size: -; J gene: TRBJ1-2; V gene: TRBV5-4; D gene: -; CDR3 protein: CASSTSGSGRSSTF; CDR3 DNA: TGTGCCAGCAGCACCTCGGGGTCTGGCCGGTCCTCTACCTTC
clone size: -; J gene: TRBJ1-3; V gene: TRBV7-9; D gene: -; CDR3 protein: CASSFVRGSGNTIYF; CDR3 DNA: TGTGCCAGCAGCTTTGTTAGGGGATCGGGAAACACCATATATTTT
clone size: -; J gene: TRBJ2-5; V gene: TRBV5-1; D gene: -; CDR3 protein: CASSSGVQGGETQYF; CDR3 DNA: TGCGCCAGCAGCTCAGGAGTCCAGGGGGGAGAGACCCAGTACTTC
clone size: -; J gene: TRBJ2-5; V gene: TRBV13; D gene: TRBD2; CDR3 protein: CASSPGLARGGEQYF; CDR3 DNA: TGTGCCAGCAGCCCGGGACTAGCCCGAGGTGGGGAGCAGTACTTC
clone size: -; J gene: TRBJ2-7; V gene: TRBV5-5; D gene: TRBD1; CDR3 protein: CASSWGQVTYEQYF; CDR3 DNA: TGTGCCAGCAGCTGGGGACAGGTAACCTACGAGCAGTACTTC
clone size: -; J gene: TRBJ2-7; V gene: TRBV6-1; D gene: -; CDR3 protein: CAGWEGGVYEQYF; CDR3 DNA: TGTGCCGGCTGGGAGGGGGGAGTCTACGAGCAGTACTTC
clone size: -; J gene: TRBJ2-3; V gene: TRBV9; D gene: -; CDR3 protein: CASSGDPGAFVADTQYF; CDR3 DNA: TGTGCCAGCAGCGGGGATCCGGGAGCATTCGTGGCAGATACGCAGTATTTT
clone size: -; J gene: TRBJ1-5; V gene: TRBV7-9; D gene: TRBD1; CDR3 protein: CSSSPQQGAGNQPQHF; CDR3 DNA: TGTTCCAGCAGCCCTCAGCAGGGGGCGGGCAATCAGCCCCAGCATTTT
clone size: once; J gene: TRBJ2-2; V gene: TRBV13; D gene: -; CDR3 protein: CASSPVGGAAGELFF; CDR3 DNA: TGTGCCAGCAGCCCCGTGGGGGGGGCGGCCGGGGAGCTGTTTTTT
clone size: -; J gene: TRBJ2-1; V gene: TRBV4-3; D gene: -; CDR3 protein: CASSQEEVNNEQFF; CDR3 DNA: TGCGCCAGCAGCCAAGAAGAGGTGAACAATGAGCAGTTCTTC
clone size: -; J gene: TRBJ2-7; V gene: TRBV13; D gene: TRBD1; CDR3 protein: CASSLGQGAREQYF; CDR3 DNA: TGTGCCAGCAGCTTAGGACAGGGGGCAAGGGAGCAGTACTTC
clone size: once; J gene: TRBJ1-2; V gene: TRBV6-5; D gene: -; CDR3 protein: CASSYSQENYGYTF; CDR3 DNA: TGTGCCAGCAGTTACTCGCAGGAAAACTATGGCTACACCTTC
clone size: -; J gene: TRBJ2-7; V gene: TRBV4-2; D gene: TRBD2; CDR3 protein: CASSQDPLAGTSYEQYF; CDR3 DNA: TGTGCCAGCAGCCAAGATCCCCTAGCGGGGACCTCCTACGAGCAGTACTTC
clone size: -; J gene: TRBJ2-3; V gene: TRBV27; D gene: TRBD2; CDR3 protein: CASSPGAGFTDTQYF; CDR3 DNA: TGTGCCAGCAGTCCCGGAGCGGGATTCACAGATACGCAGTATTTT
clone size: once; J gene: TRBJ2-5; V gene: TRBV11-3; D gene: TRBD2; CDR3 protein: CASSSGTSGPQETQYF; CDR3 DNA: TGTGCCAGCAGCTCAGGGACTAGCGGCCCCCAAGAGACCCAGTACTTC
clone size: -; J gene: TRBJ2-2; V gene: TRBV14; D gene: -; CDR3 protein: CASTRGTGELFF; CDR3 DNA: TGTGCCAGCACGAGGGGGACCGGGGAGCTGTTTTTT
clone size: -; J gene: TRBJ1-4; V gene: TRBV7-2; D gene: TRBD1; CDR3 protein: CASSSQTGPNEKLFF; CDR3 DNA: TGTGCCAGCAGCTCTCAGACAGGGCCTAATGAAAAACTGTTTTTT
clone size: -; J gene: TRBJ2-1; V gene: TRBV19; D gene: TRBD2; CDR3 protein: CASSIGLAGDNEQFF; CDR3 DNA: TGTGCCAGTAGTATCGGACTAGCGGGGGACAATGAGCAGTTCTTC
clone size: -; J gene: TRBJ2-1; V gene: TRBV11-2; D gene: -; CDR3 protein: CASSLVPGYNEQFF; CDR3 DNA: TGTGCCAGCAGCTTAGTCCCGGGCTACAATGAGCAGTTCTTC
clone size: -; J gene: TRBJ2-6; V gene: TRBV7-2; D gene: -; CDR3 protein: CASSFQGGANVLTF; CDR3 DNA: TGTGCCAGCAGCTTCCAGGGGGGGGCCAACGTCCTGACTTTC
clone size: once; J gene: TRBJ2-1; V gene: TRBV2; D gene: TRBD2; CDR3 protein: CASPGLAGSYNEQFF; CDR3 DNA: TGTGCCAGTCCAGGACTAGCGGGGTCCTACAATGAGCAGTTCTTC
clone size: -; J gene: TRBJ2-5; V gene: TRBV9; D gene: -; CDR3 protein: CASSVGTGDGETQYF; CDR3 DNA: TGTGCCAGCAGCGTAGGAACGGGGGACGGGGAGACCCAGTACTTC
clone size: once; J gene: TRBJ1-2; V gene: TRBV5-6; D gene: TRBD1; CDR3 protein: CASSLLQGEHYGYTF; CDR3 DNA: TGTGCCAGCAGCTTGCTACAGGGGGAGCACTATGGCTACACCTTC
clone size: -; J gene: TRBJ2-4; V gene: TRBV6-5; D gene: -; CDR3 protein: CASSPFGTGTMYF; CDR3 DNA: -
clone size: few; J gene: TRBJ1-5; V gene: TRBV7-8; D gene: -; CDR3 protein: CASSLEVAAIEMPQHF; CDR3 DNA: TGTGCCAGCAGCTTAGAGGTCGCGGCAATAGAGATGCCCCAGCATTTT
clone size: -; J gene: TRBJ2-5; V gene: TRBV7-2; D gene: TRBD2; CDR3 protein: CASSLPLGGRKDETQYF; CDR3 DNA: TGTGCCAGCAGCTTACCCTTGGGCGGGAGGAAGGACGAGACCCAGTACTTC
clone size: -; J gene: TRBJ1-5; V gene: TRBV6-1; D gene: -; CDR3 protein: CASSEQGGGQPQHF; CDR3 DNA: TGTGCCAGCAGTGAACAGGGAGGAGGTCAGCCCCAGCATTTT
clone size: -; J gene: TRBJ1-1; V gene: TRBV5-6; D gene: -; CDR3 protein: CASSLGVEGEGTTEAFF; CDR3 DNA: TGTGCCAGCAGCTTGGGGGTCGAGGGGGAAGGGACCACTGAAGCTTTCTTT
clone size: -; J gene: TRBJ2-5; V gene: TRBV7-8; D gene: TRBD1; CDR3 protein: CASSLVGTDETQYF; CDR3 DNA: TGTGCCAGCAGCTTAGTTGGGACAGACGAGACCCAGTACTTC
clone size: -; J gene: TRBJ2-7; V gene: TRBV7-2; D gene: TRBD1; CDR3 protein: CASSLSDRGPYEQYF; CDR3 DNA: TGTGCCAGCAGCTTATCAGACAGGGGACCCTACGAGCAGTACTTC
clone size: -; J gene: TRBJ1-4; V gene: TRBV29-1; D gene: -; CDR3 protein: CSVVYGSNEKLFF; CDR3 DNA: TGCAGCGTTGTTTACGGGAGCAATGAAAAACTGTTTTTT
clone size: -; J gene: TRBJ2-1; V gene: TRBV18; D gene: -; CDR3 protein: CASSRLENYEQFF; CDR3 DNA: TGTGCCAGCTCACGACTGGAAAACTATGAGCAGTTCTTC
clone size: -; J gene: TRBJ2-3; V gene: TRBV7-9; D gene: -; CDR3 protein: CASSPGDFSTDTQYF; CDR3 DNA: TGTGCCAGCAGCCCTGGGGACTTTAGCACAGATACGCAGTATTTT
clone size: -; J gene: TRBJ2-3; V gene: TRBV14; D gene: TRBD2; CDR3 protein: CASSPLAGGATDTQYF; CDR3 DNA: TGTGCCAGCAGCCCCTTAGCGGGGGGGGCTACAGATACGCAGTATTTT
clone size: -; J gene: TRBJ2-3; V gene: TRBV7-6; D gene: -; CDR3 protein: CASSTSKEASTDTQYF; CDR3 DNA: TGTGCCAGCAGTACGTCTAAGGAGGCTAGTACAGATACGCAGTATTTT